The clone carrying this T cell receptor beta chain was found many times. TCRdb keeps only in-frame clones here, not all; method: immunoSEQ multiplex PCR. The sample has 850,000 to 1,100,000 clones; approximately 75% are singletons. These data come from a study of shared clonotypes between healthy human individuals. The sample was memory CD4+ T cells from PBMCs. Subset: CD45RA-negative fraction. This receptor was obtained from a young man in good health. Some clones in this sample may be carry-over from other donors' samples.

The CDR3 protein is CASSPLGAETQYF. CDR3 nucleotide sequence: TGTGCCAGCAGCCCCCTTGGGGCAGAGACCCAGTACTTC. The V call is TRBV7-2, the J call TRBJ2-5; perhaps TRBD1 as D (5 bases). The germline gives CDR1 SGHTA, CDR2 FQGNSA. V gave up 5 bases and J gave up 4 bases, with 11 bases separating them. The CDR3 is 13 amino acids.